This is a list of T cell receptor beta chains from one sample in a study of T cell responses to AZD1222 COVID-19 vaccine. The table came from immunoSEQ multiplex PCR; TCRdb's copy has only in-frame clones and leaves some out. Of more than 100,000 clones listed, roughly 90% are singletons. The sequences come from peripheral blood, collected 28 days after the second AZD1222 dose. Receptors originate from an adult who received the AZD1222 COVID-19 vaccine. Both conserved end residues are part of each CDR3. Fields, in order: J gene, V gene, clone size, D gene, CDR3 protein, CDR3 DNA. The D gene is left open where the match is weak. The listing skips clone size in some rows; elsewhere it reads once, few, many or a size class.

j_call: TRBJ1-1; v_call: TRBV6-5; clone_size: NA; d_call: NA; cdr3_aa: CASRPDRQVNTEAFF; cdr3_nt: TGTGCCAGCAGACCCGACCGACAGGTCAACACTGAAGCTTTCTTT
j_call: TRBJ2-1; v_call: TRBV7-9; clone_size: NA; d_call: NA; cdr3_aa: CASSHTVGGRDNEQFF; cdr3_nt: TGTGCCAGCAGCCACACCGTGGGGGGTCGCGACAATGAGCAGTTCTTC
j_call: TRBJ2-5; v_call: TRBV7-2; clone_size: NA; d_call: NA; cdr3_aa: CASSSWRGEGETQYF; cdr3_nt: TGTGCCAGCAGTTCCTGGCGGGGCGAAGGAGAGACCCAGTACTTC
j_call: TRBJ2-2; v_call: TRBV15; clone_size: NA; d_call: NA; cdr3_aa: CATSREGDGSPGELFF; cdr3_nt: TGTGCCACCAGCAGAGAGGGGGACGGGTCACCCGGGGAGCTGTTTTTT
j_call: TRBJ2-2; v_call: TRBV7-2; clone_size: NA; d_call: NA; cdr3_aa: CASSSAYKGVANTGELFF; cdr3_nt: TGTGCCAGCAGCTCCGCCTACAAAGGGGTCGCGAACACCGGGGAGCTGTTTTTT
j_call: TRBJ2-1; v_call: TRBV5-1; clone_size: NA; d_call: NA; cdr3_aa: CASSLSSGGSEQFF; cdr3_nt: TGCGCCAGCAGCTTGTCTTCAGGCGGTAGTGAGCAGTTCTTC
j_call: TRBJ1-2; v_call: TRBV18; clone_size: once; d_call: NA; cdr3_aa: CASSPVQDPNYGYTF; cdr3_nt: TGTGCCAGCTCACCAGTCCAGGACCCTAACTATGGCTACACCTTC
j_call: TRBJ2-3; v_call: TRBV24-1; clone_size: NA; d_call: NA; cdr3_aa: CATSDPNRGGDTQYF; cdr3_nt: TGTGCCACCAGTGATCCTAACAGGGGAGGGGATACGCAGTATTTT
j_call: TRBJ1-2; v_call: TRBV28; clone_size: once; d_call: NA; cdr3_aa: CASSSRSRALGYGYTF; cdr3_nt: TGTGCCAGCAGTTCACGTTCACGGGCCCTAGGGTATGGCTACACCTTC
j_call: TRBJ2-3; v_call: TRBV25-1; clone_size: NA; d_call: TRBD2; cdr3_aa: CASSGPKRGGREDTQYF; cdr3_nt: TGTGCCAGCAGTGGCCCAAAGCGGGGGGGCCGGGAAGATACGCAGTATTTT
j_call: TRBJ2-7; v_call: TRBV5-3; clone_size: NA; d_call: TRBD1; cdr3_aa: CARSIRTGLLSYEQYF; cdr3_nt: TGTGCCAGAAGCATCCGGACAGGCCTACTTTCCTACGAGCAGTACTTC
j_call: TRBJ1-2; v_call: TRBV3-1/TRBV3-2; clone_size: NA; d_call: TRBD1; cdr3_aa: CASSQAGDRVGYGYTF; cdr3_nt: TGTGCCAGCAGCCAAGCGGGGGACAGGGTAGGCTATGGCTACACCTTC
j_call: TRBJ2-5; v_call: TRBV9; clone_size: NA; d_call: NA; cdr3_aa: CASSVAGGVETQYF; cdr3_nt: TGTGCCAGCAGCGTAGCCGGAGGGGTGGAGACCCAGTACTTC
j_call: TRBJ2-7; v_call: TRBV2; clone_size: NA; d_call: NA; cdr3_aa: CASSQGGAAYEQYF; cdr3_nt: TGTGCCAGCAGCCAGGGGGGGGCGGCCTACGAGCAGTACTTC
j_call: TRBJ1-1; v_call: TRBV28; clone_size: NA; d_call: NA; cdr3_aa: CASSPVNRVRGTEAFF; cdr3_nt: TGTGCCAGCAGCCCAGTCAACAGGGTGAGGGGCACTGAAGCTTTCTTT
j_call: TRBJ2-1; v_call: TRBV3-1/TRBV3-2; clone_size: once; d_call: TRBD2; cdr3_aa: CASSQVMSSRGGLVFF; cdr3_nt: TGTGCCAGCAGCCAAGTTATGTCTTCGCGGGGGGGCCTTGTATTCTTC
j_call: TRBJ1-2; v_call: TRBV19; clone_size: NA; d_call: TRBD1; cdr3_aa: CASTPGQGSGGYTF; cdr3_nt: TGTGCCAGTACACCCGGACAGGGATCGGGTGGCTACACCTTC
j_call: TRBJ1-2; v_call: TRBV19; clone_size: NA; d_call: NA; cdr3_aa: CASSTNLRQVYGYTF; cdr3_nt: TGTGCCAGTAGTACCAATCTAAGACAGGTCTATGGCTACACCTTC
j_call: TRBJ2-1; v_call: TRBV7-9; clone_size: NA; d_call: NA; cdr3_aa: CATNAGRNEQFF; cdr3_nt: TGTGCCACCAACGCGGGGAGGAATGAGCAGTTCTTC
j_call: TRBJ2-7; v_call: TRBV5-1; clone_size: NA; d_call: TRBD1; cdr3_aa: CASSLRPGQNYEQYF; cdr3_nt: TGCGCCAGCAGCTTAAGACCGGGACAGAACTACGAGCAGTACTTC
j_call: TRBJ2-7; v_call: TRBV7-2; clone_size: NA; d_call: NA; cdr3_aa: CASSPSPAGTIYEQYF; cdr3_nt: TGTGCCAGCAGCCCCTCTCCCGCGGGAACCATCTACGAGCAGTACTTC
j_call: TRBJ2-3; v_call: TRBV3-1/TRBV3-2; clone_size: NA; d_call: TRBD2; cdr3_aa: CASSQRAGRTDTQYF; cdr3_nt: TGTGCCAGCAGCCAAAGAGCGGGGCGCACAGATACGCAGTATTTT
j_call: TRBJ1-4; v_call: TRBV6-2/TRBV6-3; clone_size: few; d_call: NA; cdr3_aa: CASSYGGEKLFF; cdr3_nt: TGTGCCAGCAGTTACGGGGGCGAAAAACTGTTTTTT
j_call: TRBJ1-5; v_call: TRBV7-9; clone_size: NA; d_call: NA; cdr3_aa: CASSFRSDSSQHF; cdr3_nt: TGTGCCAGCAGCTTCCGCTCGGACAGCTCTCAGCATTTT
j_call: TRBJ2-7; v_call: TRBV5-6; clone_size: NA; d_call: TRBD1; cdr3_aa: CASSWGQPSYEQYF; cdr3_nt: TGTGCCAGCAGTTGGGGACAGCCATCCTACGAGCAGTACTTC
j_call: TRBJ2-2; v_call: TRBV4-1; clone_size: NA; d_call: NA; cdr3_aa: CASSSLLTGELFF; cdr3_nt: TGCGCCAGCAGTTCACTTCTGACCGGGGAGCTGTTTTTT
j_call: TRBJ1-5; v_call: TRBV29-1; clone_size: NA; d_call: NA; cdr3_aa: CSVEEDVGQPQHF; cdr3_nt: TGCAGCGTTGAAGAAGATGTGGGTCAGCCCCAGCATTTT
j_call: TRBJ1-1; v_call: TRBV5-1; clone_size: NA; d_call: TRBD1; cdr3_aa: CASSFMPGTGGSGTEAFF; cdr3_nt: TGCGCCAGCAGCTTTATGCCCGGGACAGGGGGCTCGGGGACTGAAGCTTTCTTT
j_call: TRBJ1-5; v_call: TRBV6-5; clone_size: NA; d_call: NA; cdr3_aa: CASTPLQPLGQPQHF; cdr3_nt: TGTGCCAGCACCCCCTTACAGCCTCTCGGGCAGCCCCAGCATTTT
j_call: TRBJ1-1; v_call: TRBV5-6; clone_size: NA; d_call: NA; cdr3_aa: CASSLGSYTEAFF; cdr3_nt: TGTGCCAGCAGCTTGGGCAGTTACACTGAAGCTTTCTTT
j_call: TRBJ2-1; v_call: TRBV27; clone_size: NA; d_call: TRBD2; cdr3_aa: CASASSGGNNEQFF; cdr3_nt: TGTGCCAGCGCCTCTAGCGGGGGGAACAATGAGCAGTTCTTC
j_call: TRBJ1-2; v_call: TRBV6-5; clone_size: many; d_call: TRBD1; cdr3_aa: CASKPALTGNYGYTF; cdr3_nt: TGTGCCAGCAAACCGGCCCTGACAGGGAACTATGGCTACACCTTC
j_call: TRBJ1-4; v_call: TRBV19; clone_size: NA; d_call: NA; cdr3_aa: CASNDGRNEKLFF; cdr3_nt: TGTGCCAGTAACGACGGGAGAAATGAAAAACTGTTTTTT
j_call: TRBJ1-3; v_call: TRBV3-1/TRBV3-2; clone_size: NA; d_call: NA; cdr3_aa: CASSQGRASGNTIYF; cdr3_nt: TGTGCCAGCAGCCAAGGACGGGCCTCTGGAAACACCATATATTTT
j_call: TRBJ1-1; v_call: TRBV3-1/TRBV3-2; clone_size: NA; d_call: NA; cdr3_aa: CASSPRTHTEAFF; cdr3_nt: TGTGCCAGCAGCCCCCGGACCCACACTGAAGCTTTCTTT
j_call: TRBJ1-4; v_call: TRBV28; clone_size: NA; d_call: NA; cdr3_aa: CASSLFRGPGTNEKLFF; cdr3_nt: TGTGCCAGCAGTTTGTTTCGGGGCCCAGGGACTAATGAAAAACTGTTTTTT
j_call: TRBJ1-2; v_call: TRBV2; clone_size: NA; d_call: TRBD1; cdr3_aa: CASRPQGDGYTF; cdr3_nt: TGTGCCAGCAGACCACAGGGGGACGGCTACACCTTC
j_call: TRBJ2-1; v_call: TRBV10-3; clone_size: once; d_call: TRBD1; cdr3_aa: CAISPGQGPYNEQFF; cdr3_nt: TGTGCCATCAGTCCGGGACAGGGGCCCTACAATGAGCAGTTCTTC
j_call: TRBJ2-7; v_call: TRBV28; clone_size: NA; d_call: TRBD1; cdr3_aa: CASSVTGGPYEQYF; cdr3_nt: TGTGCCAGCAGCGTCACAGGGGGCCCCTACGAGCAGTACTTC
j_call: TRBJ1-5; v_call: TRBV3-1/TRBV3-2; clone_size: NA; d_call: TRBD1; cdr3_aa: CASSQSGGRYQPQHF; cdr3_nt: TGTGCCAGCAGCCAATCAGGGGGCAGGTATCAGCCCCAGCATTTT
j_call: TRBJ2-7; v_call: TRBV7-2; clone_size: NA; d_call: TRBD2; cdr3_aa: CASSLETSGRGGQYF; cdr3_nt: TGTGCCAGCAGCTTAGAGACTAGCGGGAGAGGTGGGCAGTACTTC
j_call: TRBJ1-2; v_call: TRBV28; clone_size: once; d_call: NA; cdr3_aa: CASSSGGPLIYGYTF; cdr3_nt: TGTGCCAGCAGTTCGGGGGGACCATTGATCTATGGCTACACCTTC
j_call: TRBJ2-5; v_call: TRBV6-2/TRBV6-3; clone_size: NA; d_call: TRBD1; cdr3_aa: CASSTRTGFRETQYF; cdr3_nt: TGTGCCAGCAGTACTCGGACAGGGTTTCGGGAGACCCAGTACTTC
j_call: TRBJ2-5; v_call: TRBV5-1; clone_size: NA; d_call: NA; cdr3_aa: CASSLDRVGPEETQYF; cdr3_nt: TGCGCCAGCAGCTTGGACCGGGTGGGGCCGGAAGAGACCCAGTACTTC
j_call: TRBJ2-7; v_call: TRBV3-1/TRBV3-2; clone_size: NA; d_call: TRBD1; cdr3_aa: CASSPQSGTGLYEQYF; cdr3_nt: TGTGCCAGCAGCCCCCAAAGCGGGACAGGGCTCTACGAGCAGTACTTC
j_call: TRBJ1-1; v_call: TRBV28; clone_size: NA; d_call: NA; cdr3_aa: CASSPFTGPNTEAFF; cdr3_nt: TGTGCCAGCAGTCCCTTCACAGGACCGAACACTGAAGCTTTCTTT
j_call: TRBJ1-6; v_call: TRBV4-3; clone_size: NA; d_call: NA; cdr3_aa: CASSQFGPYNSPLHF; cdr3_nt: TGCGCCAGCAGCCAATTCGGGCCCTATAATTCACCCCTCCACTTT
j_call: TRBJ2-1; v_call: TRBV27; clone_size: NA; d_call: TRBD2; cdr3_aa: CASRIPLAGGRNEQFF; cdr3_nt: TGTGCCAGCCGAATCCCACTAGCGGGGGGCAGAAATGAGCAGTTCTTC
j_call: TRBJ2-5; v_call: TRBV19; clone_size: NA; d_call: TRBD2; cdr3_aa: CASTRKAGSQETQYF; cdr3_nt: TGTGCCAGTACCCGAAAAGCGGGATCCCAAGAGACCCAGTACTTC
j_call: TRBJ2-7; v_call: TRBV7-9; clone_size: NA; d_call: NA; cdr3_aa: CASSHHPQSISYEQYF; cdr3_nt: TGTGCCAGCAGCCACCACCCACAATCCATCTCCTACGAGCAGTACTTC
j_call: TRBJ1-1; v_call: TRBV7-2; clone_size: NA; d_call: NA; cdr3_aa: CASSLAGTGGTEAFF; cdr3_nt: TGTGCCAGCAGCTTAGCCGGGACGGGAGGGACTGAAGCTTTCTTT
j_call: TRBJ2-1; v_call: TRBV14; clone_size: NA; d_call: NA; cdr3_aa: CASSPMAWGLSSYNEQFF; cdr3_nt: TGTGCCAGCAGCCCCATGGCGTGGGGCTTAAGCTCCTACAATGAGCAGTTCTTC
j_call: TRBJ2-2; v_call: TRBV7-9; clone_size: NA; d_call: NA; cdr3_aa: CASQQGLGKTGELFF; cdr3_nt: TGTGCCAGCCAGCAGGGTTTAGGAAAAACCGGGGAGCTGTTTTTT
j_call: TRBJ2-2; v_call: TRBV2; clone_size: NA; d_call: NA; cdr3_aa: CASSAGAPNTGELFF; cdr3_nt: TGTGCCAGCAGTGCAGGGGCCCCTAACACCGGGGAGCTGTTTTTT
j_call: TRBJ1-1; v_call: TRBV11-1; clone_size: NA; d_call: TRBD1; cdr3_aa: CASSLLAGGFYTEAFF; cdr3_nt: TGTGCCAGCAGCTTACTGGCAGGGGGCTTTTACACTGAAGCTTTCTTT